A selection of T cell receptor beta chains follows, all from one sample in a study of blood T cell repertoires in COVID-19. The protocol was immunoSEQ multiplex PCR, while the TCRdb copy is restricted to in-frame clones and leaves out a portion. The data contain under 250,000 clones, approximately 88% of them seen just once; the ten biggest clones take up around 3.8%. Sequencing was performed on PBMCs or T cells enriched from blood (not recorded which). The source is a woman in her twenties or thirties who had been exposed to COVID-19. Both conserved end residues are part of each CDR3. The D gene is left open where the match is weak. The size field is filled for only some rows; it gives once, few, many or a size class.

D	V	J	size	DNA	CDR3
TRBD2	TRBV2	TRBJ2-7	-	TGTGCCAGCAGCGCACTAGCGGGAGGCTCCTACGAGCAGTACTTC	CASSALAGGSYEQYF
TRBD2	TRBV19	TRBJ2-2	-	TGTGCCAGTAGTATTACCCCTAAGGGACTAGCGGGAGTGGGCACCGGGGAGCTGTTTTTT	CASSITPKGLAGVGTGELFF
TRBD1	TRBV18	TRBJ2-5	-	TGTGCCAGCTCACCACTTCCTCGGACAGGGCAAGAGACCCAGTACTTC	CASSPLPRTGQETQYF
-	TRBV6-5	TRBJ2-7	-	TGTGCCAGCAGTACGTCAGCGTACGAGCAGTACTTC	CASSTSAYEQYF
TRBD2	TRBV14	TRBJ2-1	-	TGTGCCAGCAGCCAAGGGCTAGCGGGTCTCAATGAGCAGTTCTTC	CASSQGLAGLNEQFF
-	TRBV18	TRBJ1-1	-	TGTGCCAGCTCACCAGGGTTAAGCGGTTGGAGCACTGAAGCTTTCTTT	CASSPGLSGWSTEAFF
-	TRBV6-5	TRBJ2-7	-	TGTGCCAGCAGTTATTCCGGGACTCTATACGAGCAGTACTTC	CASSYSGTLYEQYF
TRBD1	TRBV6-1	TRBJ1-1	once	TGTGCCAGCAGTGAAGCGGGACAGGGGTCGGCTGAAGCTTTCTTT	CASSEAGQGSAEAFF
-	TRBV30	TRBJ1-4	once	TGTGCCTGGAAACCCGGAACGGGGATCAATCCTGAAAAACTGTTTTTT	CAWKPGTGINPEKLFF
-	TRBV6-6	TRBJ2-7	once	TGTGCCAGCAGTTTGACACGCGAGCAGTACTTC	CASSLTREQYF
-	TRBV11-2	TRBJ2-1	-	TGTGCCAGCAGCTCGCCCGCATATCGGGAGCAGTTCTTC	CASSSPAYREQFF
-	TRBV19	TRBJ2-3	-	TGTGCCACCCGGGGGGCGGGACTGTCCGGGCTAGATACGCAGTATTTT	CATRGAGLSGLDTQYF
-	TRBV9	TRBJ2-2	-	TGTGCCAGCAGCGCCGTGACGGGATTCAACGGGGAGCTGTTTTTT	CASSAVTGFNGELFF
TRBD1	TRBV24-1	TRBJ1-5	-	TGTGCCACCAGTGAACGGACAGGGGGCAATCAGCCCCAGCATTTT	CATSERTGGNQPQHF
-	TRBV7-6	TRBJ2-3	-	TGTGCCAGCAGCGCTACCGGGAGTCTCGGCACAGATACGCAGTATTTT	CASSATGSLGTDTQYF
-	TRBV24-1	TRBJ2-5	few	TGTGCCACCAGTGGGGGCGGGGACTCCTGGGGGGAGACCCAGTACTTC	CATSGGGDSWGETQYF
TRBD1	TRBV6-5	TRBJ1-6	-	TGTGCCAGCAGTTCCGACAGGGACAATAATTCACCCCTCCACTTT	CASSSDRDNNSPLHF
-	TRBV27	TRBJ2-5	-	TGTGCCACCCAGAGGGGGGAGACCCAGTACTTC	CATQRGETQYF
TRBD1	TRBV27	TRBJ1-2	-	TGTGCCAGCAGTCCCAGGGGGTTTGGGAACTATGGCTACACCTTC	CASSPRGFGNYGYTF
TRBD1	TRBV6-5	TRBJ2-1	-	TGTGCCAGCAGGGACAGGGGCGCCTACAATGAGCAGTTCTTC	CASRDRGAYNEQFF
TRBD1	TRBV28	TRBJ1-3	-	TGTGCCAGCAGGACTATTAGACAGGGCTTTGGAAACACCATATATTTT	CASRTIRQGFGNTIYF
-	TRBV3-1/TRBV3-2	TRBJ1-2	few	TGTGCCAGCAGCCAAGATCCAGGTTCCAACTATGGCTACACCTTC	CASSQDPGSNYGYTF
-	TRBV19	TRBJ1-2	-	TGTGCCAGTAGTATGGGTCAAGCAGGGGCGGATGGCTACACCTTC	CASSMGQAGADGYTF
-	TRBV7-9	TRBJ1-2	-	TGTGCCAGCAGCTTAGAGGAAGGGGCTGGCTATGGCTACACCTTC	CASSLEEGAGYGYTF
-	TRBV19	TRBJ2-7	-	TGTGCCACCTCGGGACATTTTTACGAGCAGTACTTC	CATSGHFYEQYF
-	TRBV6-6	TRBJ2-7	-	TGTGCCAGCAGTCACCACCAGGGGACCTACGAGCAGTACTTC	CASSHHQGTYEQYF
-	TRBV3-1/TRBV3-2	TRBJ1-2	-	TGTGCCAGCAGCCAAGATTCTCCCTTTTTTGACAGGCCCTATGGCTACACCTTC	CASSQDSPFFDRPYGYTF
-	TRBV5-1	TRBJ1-2	-	TGCGCCAGCAGCTTGGTCCGGGACAACGTAGATGGCTACACCTTC	CASSLVRDNVDGYTF
-	TRBV29-1	TRBJ2-7	-	TGCAGCGTTGATTTACGGGAGCGGTACGAGCAGTACTTC	CSVDLRERYEQYF
-	TRBV20-1	TRBJ2-1	-	TGCAGTGCCAGCAGGGCTGAGCAGTTCTTC	CSASRAEQFF
-	TRBV5-1	TRBJ1-1	-	TGCGCCAGCAGCGATCCGGGACAGAACACTGAAGCTTTCTTT	CASSDPGQNTEAFF
TRBD1	TRBV6-5	TRBJ1-1	-	TGTGCCAGCAGGGGGACAGGGCCAAACACTGAAGCTTTCTTT	CASRGTGPNTEAFF
-	TRBV19	TRBJ2-3	-	TGTGCCAGTAGTATGGGGGGACGCACGGATACGCAGTATTTT	CASSMGGRTDTQYF
-	TRBV6-5	TRBJ1-2	-	TGTGCCAGCATTTCGGAGGGAGGTGGCTACACCTTC	CASISEGGGYTF
TRBD1	TRBV5-1	TRBJ2-1	-	TGCGCCAGCAGCTTGGGACAGGGGGATATCGGGACCTACAATGAGCAGTTCTTC	CASSLGQGDIGTYNEQFF
-	TRBV5-6	TRBJ2-5	-	TGTGCCAGCAGCTTGTTTCCCGGAGAGACCCAGTACTTC	CASSLFPGETQYF
-	TRBV28	TRBJ1-6	-	TGTGCCAGCAGCTCATACCGGGACAACAATTCACCCCTCCACTTT	CASSSYRDNNSPLHF
-	TRBV28	TRBJ1-4	-	TGTGCCAGCAGCCTTCCGGAGGGACGGCTCGAAAAACTGTTTTTT	CASSLPEGRLEKLFF
-	TRBV19	TRBJ1-5	-	TGTGCCAGTAGTATAGACAGGAATAGCAATCAGCCCCAGCATTTT	CASSIDRNSNQPQHF
-	TRBV5-4	TRBJ2-1	-	TGTGCCAGCAGTTCAACCGGGACACGTTACAATGAGCAGTTCTTC	CASSSTGTRYNEQFF
-	TRBV30	TRBJ1-3	-	TGTGCCTGGAGTGTCGGGAGTCCGGGATTACAAAACACCATATATTTT	CAWSVGSPGLQNTIYF
-	TRBV13	TRBJ1-2	-	TGTGCCAGCAGCTTCACGACAGGTCGTAGGAGAAGCTATGGCTACACCTTC	CASSFTTGRRRSYGYTF
-	TRBV6-1	TRBJ1-3	-	TGTGCCAGCAGTGCCTACCCCCCCCTTTCTGGAAACACCATATATTTT	CASSAYPPLSGNTIYF
-	TRBV30	TRBJ2-7	-	TGTGCCTTGAATTTTAGATCGGGGGGCTTTGAGCAGTACTTC	CALNFRSGGFEQYF
TRBD1	TRBV19	TRBJ2-1	-	TGTGCCAGTAGTACTACAGGGGTGGCTGAGCAGTTCTTC	CASSTTGVAEQFF
-	TRBV18	TRBJ1-1	-	TGTGCCAGCTCACCACTCGAAGCGGTGATCACTGAAGCTTTCTTT	CASSPLEAVITEAFF
TRBD2	TRBV7-9	TRBJ2-1	-	TGTGCCAGCAGCATCGGGAGGAGCTTCGATGAGCAGTTCTTC	CASSIGRSFDEQFF
TRBD2	TRBV7-3	TRBJ2-1	-	TGTGCCAGCAGCCCCGTAGCCTACGGGAGGTTCAATGAGCAGTTCTTC	CASSPVAYGRFNEQFF
TRBD1	TRBV18	TRBJ1-5	-	TGTGCCAGCTCACCACCGTCAGGGGGAAATCAGCCCCAGCATTTT	CASSPPSGGNQPQHF
TRBD1	TRBV4-1	TRBJ2-7	-	TGCGCCAGCAGCCCGATCAAAGGGACAGGGCATCCCTACGAGCAGTACTTC	CASSPIKGTGHPYEQYF
-	TRBV19	TRBJ2-2	-	TGTGCCAGTAGTATAGGGGTGTTGAGGGCAAGTACCGGGGAGCTGTTTTTT	CASSIGVLRASTGELFF
-	TRBV6-2/TRBV6-3	TRBJ1-1	-	TGTGCCAGCAGTTACTCGGCATACACTGAAGCTTTCTTT	CASSYSAYTEAFF
-	TRBV6-5	TRBJ2-1	-	TGTGCCAGCAGTACCGCGGGACCGGTGGGGCAGTTCTTC	CASSTAGPVGQFF
TRBD2	TRBV3-1/TRBV3-2	TRBJ2-7	-	TGTGCCAGCAGCCAAGGGACTAGCGGGTCCTCCTCCCTCTACGAGCAGTACTTC	CASSQGTSGSSSLYEQYF
-	TRBV15	TRBJ1-5	-	TGTGCCACCAGCAGTGGGGGGGGGCAGGCTAATCAGCCCCAGCATTTT	CATSSGGGQANQPQHF